This paragraph reports one TCR beta chain. This CDR3 contains 14 residues. Germline-derived CDR1 and CDR2 are SNHLY and FYNNEI. With 10 bases removed from V and 7 bases from J, the gap between germline ends came to 19 bases. Sequencing was done directly on freshly isolated, uncultured memory T cells. The sample comes from a study of CD4 T cell repertoires in COVID-19. As for the study in general: Other coronavirus spike proteins restimulated relabeled CFSE-low cells expanded with IL-2 for over 8 days.

The repertoire was sequenced with immunoSEQ multiplex PCR; TCRdb's copy has only in-frame clones and lacks some. The sample contains around 23,000 clones, over 90% of which appear only once. V and J are TRBV2 and TRBJ1-4; D might be TRBD1 (6 bases). Specimen: circulating follicular helper CD4+ T cells (cTfh) from blood, collected before the COVID-19 pandemic. The clonotype comes from a human donor who had COVID-19. The CDR3 reads CAIRGAGKSEKLFF. CDR3 nucleotides: TGTGCCATCAGGGGTGCAGGGAAGAGTGAAAAACTGTTTTTT.